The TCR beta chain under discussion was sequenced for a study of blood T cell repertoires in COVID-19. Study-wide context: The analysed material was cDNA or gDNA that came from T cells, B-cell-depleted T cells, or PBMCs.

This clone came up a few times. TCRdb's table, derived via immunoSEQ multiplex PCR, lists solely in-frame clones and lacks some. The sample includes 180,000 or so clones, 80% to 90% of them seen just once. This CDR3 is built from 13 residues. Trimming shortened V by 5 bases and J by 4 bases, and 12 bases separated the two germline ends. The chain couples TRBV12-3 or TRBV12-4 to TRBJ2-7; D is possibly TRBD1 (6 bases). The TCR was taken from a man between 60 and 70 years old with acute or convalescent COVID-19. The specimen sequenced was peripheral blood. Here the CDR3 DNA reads TGTGCCAGCAGTGCCCGGACAGTATACGAGCAGTACTTC. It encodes CASSARTVYEQYF.